This TCR beta chain was recovered during a study of T cells after yellow fever vaccination. Study conclusions and caveats: Though it reached lower strength, the secondary response hit its peak faster, day 5 versus 15. Most clones from primary vaccination resurfaced after the booster (about 95% CD4, 88% CD8).

As TCR cDNA was made by 5'RACE template switching, a universal primer site and UMIs were added. TCRdb re-derived calls from the 5' RACE reads in MiXCR, one entry per CDR3 protein. Of tens of thousands of distinct CDR3 sequences in the sample, around 7.7% were seen once. This clonotype was counted only a few times. Its specificity is unknown. The CDR3 loop spans 14 amino acids. The gene calls are TRBV21-1 and TRBJ2-3. TRBV21-1 is reported as a pseudogene. Sequences were derived from CD8+ T cells sorted from PBMCs, sampled on the day of the yellow fever booster vaccination. The TCR was taken from a man aged 30 to 45 who received the YFV17D yellow fever vaccine. The CDR3 DNA reads TGTGCCAGCAGCAGAGGGTGGAGGACAGATACGCAGTATTTT. Translation gives CASSRGWRTDTQYF.